Below, 8 T cell receptor beta chains from the same sample are listed, as sequenced in a study of immune cell composition in non-small cell lung cancer. Using immunoSEQ multiplex PCR, the repertoire was profiled, and TCRdb retains in-frame clones only, with some absent. Of about 16,000 clones listed, 69% are singletons. The sequencing input was lung tumor tissue. The receptors stem from a human donor with non-small cell lung cancer.

This clone was observed once. The gene calls are TRBV4-3 and TRBJ2-2; D uncertain. Per germline, CDR1 LGHNA and CDR2 YSLEER. The V and J ends lost 3 bases and 0 bases respectively, with 14 bases between them. The CDR3 length is 17 residues. The CDR3 sequence: CASSQSLFSANTGELFF. CDR3 coding DNA: TGCGCCAGCAGCCAGAGTCTCTTCTCCGCGAACACCGGGGAGCTGTTTTTT.

The V and J genes are TRBV6-6 and TRBJ2-7, with TRBD1 matching over 7 bases. CDR3 length: 15 residues. The V segment lost 0 bases and the J segment 9 bases; nucleotides outside the gene matches: 11. Looked up from germline, CDR1 is MNHNY and CDR2 is SVGAGI (reference sequence). CDR3 protein: CASSYSRRGRNGQYF. The CDR3 DNA is TGTGCCAGCAGTTACTCGAGAAGGGGGCGGAACGGGCAGTACTTC.

The chain employs TRBV6-1 and TRBJ1-1; 8 bases fit TRBD1. Trimming took 3 bases from V and 5 from J; bases not matched to a gene: 5. The length of the CDR3 is 14 residues. The germline CDR1 and CDR2 sequences are MNHNS and SASEGT. For the CDR3, the DNA is TGTGCCAGCAGTGAGACAGGGGTGTCGACTGAAGCTTTCTTT. It yields the protein CASSETGVSTEAFF.

The genes are TRBV7-2 and TRBJ1-1; the D gene is possibly TRBD1 (5 bases). The CDR3 loop spans 13 amino acids. Looked up from germline, CDR1 is SGHTA and CDR2 is FQGNSA. The germline V and J ends were trimmed by 3 bases and 5 bases, with 10 bases remaining between them. CDR3: CASSFEQETEAFF. The CDR3 DNA is TGTGCCAGCAGCTTCGAACAGGAGACTGAAGCTTTCTTT.

The chain recombines TRBV18 with TRBJ1-1; D perhaps matches TRBD1 (5 bases). CDR1 and CDR2 (germline): KGHSH, LQKENI. V was pared by 5 bases and J by 1 base, with 11 bases between. This CDR3 comprises 14 residues. DNA for the CDR3: TGTGCCAGCTCAGGACAAGCAAGGAACACTGAAGCTTTCTTT. Its protein is CASSGQARNTEAFF.

This clone was detected only a few times. This rearrangement joins TRBV15 to TRBJ1-2, with unresolved D. The germline gives CDR1 LNHNV, CDR2 YYDKDF (reference sequence). The CDR3 extends over 14 amino acids. V lost 8 bases, J lost 4 bases, and 17 bases lay in between. The CDR3 DNA reads TGTGCCACCTCTGAGTTGTCTACCCGCTATGGCTACACCTTC. It is translated as CATSELSTRYGYTF.

The rearrangement links TRBV2 to TRBJ2-7, with D possibly TRBD1 on 5 matching bases. This CDR3 is 15 amino acids long. Germline V gene sequence: CDR1 SNHLY, CDR2 FYNNEI. V was clipped by 6 bases and J by 2 bases, with 17 bases between them. The CDR3 DNA is TGTGCCAGCAGCGAACGGGCAGGGTACACCTACGAGCAGTACTTC. As protein: CASSERAGYTYEQYF.

The V and J genes are TRBV18 and TRBJ1-1; 9 bases are shared with TRBD1. V lost 10 bases to trimming and J lost 1 base; unmatched junction nucleotides: 7. Germline CDR1 and CDR2: KGHSH and LQKENI. This CDR3 comprises 14 residues. The CDR3 is CATFRDRANTEAFF. The CDR3 coding sequence is TGTGCCACCTTTCGGGACAGGGCGAACACTGAAGCTTTCTTT.